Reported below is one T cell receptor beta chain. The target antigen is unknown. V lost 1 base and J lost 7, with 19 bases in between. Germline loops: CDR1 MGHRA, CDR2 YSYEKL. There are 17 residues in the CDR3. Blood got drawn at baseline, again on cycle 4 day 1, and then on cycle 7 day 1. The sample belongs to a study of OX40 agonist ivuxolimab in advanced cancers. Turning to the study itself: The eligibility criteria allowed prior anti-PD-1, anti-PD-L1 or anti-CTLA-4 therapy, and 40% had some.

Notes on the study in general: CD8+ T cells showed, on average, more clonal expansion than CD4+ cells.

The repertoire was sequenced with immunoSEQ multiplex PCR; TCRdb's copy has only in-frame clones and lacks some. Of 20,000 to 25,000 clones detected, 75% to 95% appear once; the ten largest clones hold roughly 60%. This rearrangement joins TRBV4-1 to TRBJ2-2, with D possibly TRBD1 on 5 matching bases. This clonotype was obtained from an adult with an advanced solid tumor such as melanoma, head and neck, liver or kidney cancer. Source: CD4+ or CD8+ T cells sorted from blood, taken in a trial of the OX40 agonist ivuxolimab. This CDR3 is CASSQVFQGYSGGELFF. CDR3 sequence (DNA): TGCGCCAGCAGCCAAGTTTTCCAGGGCTATTCGGGCGGGGAGCTGTTTTTT.